One sample yielded the 5 T cell receptor beta chains listed below, sequenced in a study of shared clonotypes between healthy human individuals (dated by TCRdb to between 2020 and 2021). Library preparation was by the immunoSEQ multiplex PCR assay. TCRdb took over this immuneACCESS table, retaining in-frame rearrangements with V and J assigned. Such tables are incomplete; in checked studies, under half of the missing clones stem from an unresolved V gene, and the remainder is unexplained. Counted in this sample were millions of clones; around nine tenths of them appeared once. The biggest ten clones account for about 0.13% of the sample. The sequencing sample was made of naive CD4+ T cells sorted from blood. In the paper's terms, the cell subset or site label means: CD45RA+ positively selected. The source is a man aged 18 to 35 in good health.

V and J are TRBV19 and TRBJ1-4, with D tentatively TRBD1 (6 bases). Germline CDR1 and CDR2: LNHDA and SQIVND (reference sequence). V lost 4 bases, J lost 0 bases, and 12 bases lay in between. The CDR3 has 16 residues. CDR3 nucleotide sequence: TGTGCCAGTAGTACATGGACAGCCTCAACTAATGAAAAACTGTTTTTT. The encoded protein is CASSTWTASTNEKLFF.

In its sample, this clone was seen once. V usage is TRBV18 and J usage is TRBJ2-4; 7 bases line up with TRBD1. CDR1 and CDR2 (germline): KGHSH, LQKENI. V lost 2 bases, J lost 1 base, and 8 bases stayed unmatched. The CDR3 has 17 residues. The CDR3 bases are TGTGCCAGCTCACCAATACAGGGGCCCGGGGCCAAAAACATTCAGTACTTC. It specifies CASSPIQGPGAKNIQYF.

The rearrangement uses TRBV5-1 and TRBJ2-7, with D perhaps given as TRBD1 or TRBD2 (6 bases each). Trimming cost V 4 bases and J 3 bases, with 17 bases left between them. The germline V gene encodes CDR1 SGHRS and CDR2 YFSETQ. This CDR3 has 15 residues. CDR3 residues: CASSDRGLGIYEQYF. CDR3 DNA sequence: TGCGCCAGCAGCGACCGGGGGCTCGGGATCTACGAGCAGTACTTC.

V usage is TRBV28 and J usage is TRBJ2-7; 12 nucleotides agree with TRBD1. Germline lookup yields CDR1 MDHEN and CDR2 SYDVKM. V lost 6 bases to trimming and J lost 7 bases; unmatched junction nucleotides: 10. The CDR3 extends over 15 amino acids. The CDR3 DNA reads as TGTGCCAGCAGCTTACCGGGACAGGGGGCCTGGGAGCAGTACTTC. It codes for CASSLPGQGAWEQYF.

CDR3 in amino acids: CASSLKGGEYGYTF. DNA of the CDR3: TGTGCCAGCAGCTTAAAAGGAGGGGAATATGGCTACACCTTC. This chain uses TRBV7-3 with TRBJ1-2, with a tentative D call TRBD1 (5 bases). CDR1 and CDR2 (germline): SGHTA, FQGTGA. Trimming cost V 1 base and J 5 bases, with 11 bases left between them. CDR3 size: 14 residues.